This is a list of T cell receptor beta chains from one sample in a study of shared clonotypes between healthy human individuals. Here immunoSEQ multiplex PCR was the method, and the copy in TCRdb shows in-frame clones only, minus some. This table holds millions of clones, around nine tenths found once. Sequencing used naive CD4+ T cells sorted from blood. The receptor source for this set is a man younger than 35 in good health. Each CDR3 is given with its conserved first and last residue. A D gene is named only where the DNA matches it firmly. Size values are once, few and many counts, or a class for expanded clones, and some rows have none.

d_call clone_size j_call v_call cdr3_nt cdr3_aa
TRBD2 NA TRBJ2-2 TRBV4-1 TGCGCCAGCAGCCATCGAGCGGGGGTTAACACCGGGGAGCTGTTTTTT CASSHRAGVNTGELFF
TRBD1 NA TRBJ2-5 TRBV6-5 TGTGCCAGCAGTGGGACAGTACAAGAGACCCAGTACTTC CASSGTVQETQYF
TRBD2 NA TRBJ2-1 TRBV10-3 TGTGCCATCAGTGAGCGGGGGACTAGCGGGATAGGAAAGTTCTTC CAISERGTSGIGKFF
TRBD1 NA TRBJ1-1 TRBV9 TGTGCCAGCAGTGATCTCAGGGGGCTAACTGAAGCTTTCTTT CASSDLRGLTEAFF
NA NA TRBJ2-3 TRBV5-4 TGTGCCTACTTTGTGGCGGGGCTCACAGATACGCAGTATTTT CAYFVAGLTDTQYF
TRBD2 once TRBJ2-3 TRBV2 TGTGCCAGCAGTTGGTCAAGCGGGGGGCGTGCAGATACGCAGTATTTT CASSWSSGGRADTQYF
TRBD2 NA TRBJ2-2 TRBV5-6 TGTGCCAGCAGCCTGACTAGCGGGAACACCGGGGAGCTGTTTTTT CASSLTSGNTGELFF
TRBD2 NA TRBJ2-6 TRBV5-3 TGTGCCAGTCCCCCGGGACTAGCGGTCTCTGGGGCCAACGTCCTGACTTTC CASPPGLAVSGANVLTF
NA NA TRBJ2-7 TRBV29-1 TGCAGCGTTGAGTTTTGGGCAGGGGCCGACGAGCAGTACTTC CSVEFWAGADEQYF
NA NA TRBJ2-1 TRBV7-9 TGTGCCAGCATCCTAGCGAGGACCTCCCGCGATGAGCAGTTCTTC CASILARTSRDEQFF
TRBD1 NA TRBJ1-3 TRBV7-2 TGTGCCAGCAGGCTGGCGGGGACAGACGGAAACACCATATATTTT CASRLAGTDGNTIYF
TRBD1 NA TRBJ2-3 TRBV6-4 TGTGCCAGCAGTGGAAACAGGGGGCGTCGGGATACGCAGTATTTT CASSGNRGRRDTQYF
NA NA TRBJ1-4 TRBV7-9 TGTGCCAGCAGCTTGCTTTCTGGGGCAACTAATGAAAAACTGTTTTTT CASSLLSGATNEKLFF
NA once TRBJ1-2 TRBV28 TGTGCCAGCAGTTTCCTATTGGCAGGGATGGGCTACACCTTC CASSFLLAGMGYTF
NA NA TRBJ2-7 TRBV18 TGTGCCAGCTCACCACCGTCCCGCTACGAGCAGTACTTC CASSPPSRYEQYF
NA NA TRBJ1-2 TRBV18 TGTGCCAGCTCACCACCGACGGGGGCTGGCTATGGCTACACCTTC CASSPPTGAGYGYTF
TRBD1 NA TRBJ1-2 TRBV6-6 TGTGCCAGCAGTTATCGACAGGGGAGTGGCGGCTACACCTTC CASSYRQGSGGYTF
NA NA TRBJ1-1 TRBV28 TGTGCCAGCATCTCCCGGGCCTCAGGAACTGAAGCTTTCTTT CASISRASGTEAFF
NA once TRBJ2-4 TRBV5-4 TGTGCCAGCAGCTCCCAATGGCCCTCAGCCAAAAACATTCAGTACTTC CASSSQWPSAKNIQYF
NA NA TRBJ2-7 TRBV7-2 TGTGCCAGCAGCTTAGCCTTCCCGGGACGGGAGACCTACGAGCAGTACTTC CASSLAFPGRETYEQYF
TRBD2 NA TRBJ2-7 TRBV5-4 TGTGCCAGCAGCGCGACTAGCGCCTCATCCTACGAGCAGTACTTC CASSATSASSYEQYF
NA NA TRBJ2-5 TRBV5-1 TGCGCCAGCAGCGAGGGGATTAGAGGAGGAGAGACCCAGTACTTC CASSEGIRGGETQYF
NA NA TRBJ2-7 TRBV6-6 TGTGCCAGCAGTTATCCATCCCCGGACGAGCAGTACTTC CASSYPSPDEQYF
TRBD1 NA TRBJ1-2 TRBV19 TGTGCCAGTAGCTGGACGACAGGGGGAATCCATGGCTACACCTTC CASSWTTGGIHGYTF
NA NA TRBJ2-4 TRBV4-2 TGTGCCAGCAGCCAAAGCGGACTAGCCAAAAACATTCAGTACTTC CASSQSGLAKNIQYF
TRBD2 NA TRBJ2-2 TRBV19 TGTGCCAGTAGACTAGCGGGGGGGCCTGACACCGGGGAGCTGTTTTTT CASRLAGGPDTGELFF
TRBD2 NA TRBJ2-3 TRBV5-4 TGTGCCAGCAGCTTCGGGGGGGGCCGAATGGGCACAGATACGCAGTATTTT CASSFGGGRMGTDTQYF
NA NA TRBJ2-7 TRBV10-2 TGCGCCAGCTTCAGGCAGGGGATGTACTTC CASFRQGMYF